The text below deals with one T cell receptor beta chain. The data stem from a study of T cells after yellow fever vaccination. Looked up from germline, CDR1 is SGHKS and CDR2 is YYEKEE (reference sequence). Trimming shortened V by 1 base and J by 0 bases, and 8 bases separated the two germline ends. CDR3 length equals 15 residues. TCRdb reprocessed the 5' RACE reads via MiXCR and lists one record per CDR3 protein. The sample has 450,000 to 550,000 distinct CDR3 sequences, approximately 21% seen once; the top ten hold around 15%. V is TRBV5-5 and J is TRBJ2-1; D is undetermined. The receptor was isolated from a man aged 25-40 years who received the YFV17D yellow fever vaccine. The starting material was PBMCs, obtained 15 days after the yellow fever booster vaccination. CDR3 sequence: CASSLSSDSYNEQFF. The CDR3 nucleotides are TGTGCCAGCAGCTTGTCCAGCGACTCCTACAATGAGCAGTTCTTC.